This entry lists 23 T cell receptor beta chains sequenced from one sample in a study of blood T cells in healthy people across ages. Combining a sample-barcoded 5' primer with a J-beta primer mix, a second PCR ran for roughly 6 to 12 cycles. MiXCR was run by TCRdb on the 5' RACE reads, yielding one entry per CDR3 protein. In the table there are 780,000 or so distinct CDR3 sequences, roughly 50% of which are singletons. Sequenced: blood. The receptors derive from a man of 80 years or more in good health.

This clonotype came up a few times. This chain uses TRBV10-3 with TRBJ2-7, with TRBD2 matching 10 bases. The CDR3 has 15 residues. J lost 3 bases, V lost 6 bases, and 8 bases had no gene match. Germline lookup yields CDR1 ENHRY and CDR2 SYGVKD. In nucleotides, the CDR3 is TGTGCCATCAGCAACTTAGCGGGAGGCAACTACGAGCAGTACTTC. This sequence encodes CAISNLAGGNYEQYF.

The CDR3 DNA follows: TGTGCCAGCAGCCCAACCGGGACAGGGCGGAACGAGCAGTACTTC. Amino acid sequence: CASSPTGTGRNEQYF. The V call is TRBV7-3, the J call TRBJ2-7, with 9 bases that match TRBD1. V was pared by 5 bases and J by 5 bases, with 10 bases of the junction left unmatched. Germline CDR1 and CDR2: SGHTA and FQGTGA. The CDR3 is made up of 15 amino acids.

The gene calls are TRBV6-6 and TRBJ2-1, with D tentatively TRBD2 (6 bases). The CDR3 spans 13 residues. CDR1 MNHNY and CDR2 SVGAGI come from the germline V gene (reference sequence). Between the trimmed V and J ends, which lost 6 bases and 8 bases, there was a span of 14 bases. CDR3 sequence: CASRRGGAYEQFF. The DNA for the CDR3 is TGTGCCAGCAGGCGCGGAGGGGCGTATGAGCAGTTCTTC.

The chain has TRBV5-1 and TRBJ2-7, with 7 bases lining up with TRBD2. Losses at the gene ends were 6 bases for V and 3 bases for J; bases not matched to a gene: 9. From germline, CDR1 is SGHRS and CDR2 YFSETQ. The CDR3 has 14 residues. CDR3 coding DNA: TGCGCCAGCAATCGGGCCCCGGGAGGCTACGAGCAGTACTTC. Translated: CASNRAPGGYEQYF.

This clonotype was picked up a small number of times. The chain carries TRBV20-1 and TRBJ2-7; 9 bases line up with TRBD2. Trimming removed 3 bases from V and 7 bases from J; junction bases left unmatched: 10. This CDR3 has 14 amino acids. Germline CDR1 is DFQATT and CDR2 is SNEGSKA (reference sequence). In DNA form, the CDR3 reads TGCAGTGCTAGGGTTGTAGCGGGAGTGGGTGAGCAGTACTTC. It codes for CSARVVAGVGEQYF.

This clonotype has a handful of counts. The chain is built from TRBV7-2 and TRBJ2-7; 8 nucleotides match TRBD1. The CDR3 contains 14 residues. CDR1 is SGHTA and CDR2 is FQGNSA in the germline V gene. The V and J ends lost 2 bases and 3 bases, in that order; junction bases with no gene match: 3. CDR3 amino acids: CASSLQGASYEQYF. The CDR3 DNA reads TGTGCCAGCAGCTTACAGGGGGCTAGCTACGAGCAGTACTTC.

This clonotype was counted a single time. The rearrangement links TRBV6-6 to TRBJ2-1, with D tentatively TRBD2 (6 bases). V shed 6 bases and J shed 13 bases, with 16 bases lying between them. This CDR3 contains 12 residues. Germline V gene lookup returns CDR1 MNHNY and CDR2 SVGAGI (reference sequence). CDR3 coding DNA: TGTGCCAGCAGACCCCCTAGCGATCGTCAGTTCTTC. It specifies CASRPPSDRQFF.

A word on this clonotype: A much larger clone differs from this one at a single base, so this may be a read error. The J gene is TRBJ2-1, the V gene TRBV29-1, with 8 bases matching TRBD2. Per germline, CDR1 SQVTM and CDR2 ANQGSEA. The CDR3 is made up of 17 amino acids. The CDR3 region has the DNA TGCAGCGTTGAAGATGCCCCCGGGACTAGATTAGACAATGTGCAGTTCTTC. It translates to CSVEDAPGTRLDNVQFF.

CDR3 nucleotides: TGCGGGACCTCTAGCGGGGGGGATCTCCGCAATGAGCAGTACTTC. Its translation: CGTSSGGDLRNEQYF. J is TRBJ2-5 and V is TRBV20-1; 12 bases match TRBD2. This CDR3 has 15 residues. CDR1 and CDR2 from the germline V gene are DFQATT and SNEGSKA (reference sequence).

The chain recombines TRBV11-3 with TRBJ2-1, with D maybe TRBD2 (7 bases). Trimming took off 6 bases at V and 8 bases at J, with 14 bases between the two ends. The length of the CDR3 is 13 residues. Looked up from germline, CDR1 is SGHNT and CDR2 is YENEEA. CDR3 DNA: TGTGCCAGCAGGGGCCGAGGGGGGGATGAGCAGTTCTTC. It specifies CASRGRGGDEQFF.

This clonotype appeared many times. Compared with germline, one end of the junction differs, possibly owing to a read error. The V call is TRBV5-1, the J call TRBJ2-5; the D call may be TRBD1 or TRBD2 (6 bases each). Germline lookup yields CDR1 SGHRS and CDR2 YFSETQ. This CDR3 is built from 14 residues. CDR3 sequence reads: CASSLGGTQETQYF. The CDR3 coding sequence is TGTGCCAGCAGCTTAGGGGGGACCCAAGAGACCCAGTACTTC. The full variable domain, completed using reference TRBV5-1 and TRBJ2-5, is KAGVTQTPRYLIKTRGQQVTLSCSPISGHRSVSWYQQTPGQGLQFLFEYFSETQRNKGNFPGRFSGRQFSNSRSEMNVSTLELGDSALYLCASSLGGTQETQYFGPGTRLLVL.

This chain uses TRBV2 with TRBJ2-5; 8 bases align to TRBD1. The trim removed 8 bases at V and 0 bases at J, leaving 8 bases unmatched. The germline CDR1 and CDR2 sequences are SNHLY and FYNNEI. The CDR3 loop spans 15 amino acids. CDR3 in DNA: TGTGCCAGCGGCGCGGGACAGGAGCACCAAGAGACCCAGTACTTC. The encoded protein is CASGAGQEHQETQYF.

This clonotype showed up just a few times. The chain couples TRBV6-5 to TRBJ1-2; tentative D call: TRBD1 (6 bases). The V end was cut by 5 bases, the J end by 6 bases, with 10 bases between. The germline V gene has CDR1 MNHEY and CDR2 SVGAGI. The CDR3 totals 12 residues. CDR3 residues: CASSRDTDGYTF. DNA for the CDR3: TGTGCCAGCAGTCGGGACACAGATGGCTACACCTTC.

Of note for this clonotype: This could be a read error, since a much larger clone is one nucleotide away. The rearrangement joins TRBV4-1 to TRBJ2-1; weak D call: TRBD2 (7 bases). Matching the DNA end better, TRBJ2-7 makes the J call doubtful. Germline V gene sequence: CDR1 MGHRA, CDR2 YSYEKL. The CDR3 extends over 16 amino acids. The CDR3 loop is CASSKEGGGLGYEQYF. The DNA of the CDR3 is TGCGCCAGCAGCAAAGAGGGGGGGGGGCTAGGATACGAGCAGTACTTC.

This clonotype was picked up a small number of times. This chain links TRBV9 with TRBJ2-1; 7 bases fit TRBD2. The CDR3 extends over 17 amino acids. V shed 0 bases, J shed 7 bases, and the junction held 13 bases outside the gene matches. Germline V gene data show CDR1 as SGDLS and CDR2 as YYNGEE. CDR3 nucleotides: TGTGCCAGCAGCGTAGCTAGCGGAACCCTCAAGGGGAATGAGCAGTTCTTC. It codes for CASSVASGTLKGNEQFF.

This clonotype was seen more than once but under ten times. The V gene is TRBV12-3 or TRBV12-4, the J gene TRBJ2-7; no firm D call. The CDR3 length is 15 residues. The V gene lost 3 bases and the J gene lost 0 bases, with 12 bases spanning the gap. The CDR3 is CASSFRRQVSYEQYF. The CDR3 DNA follows: TGTGCCAGCAGTTTTCGGCGCCAAGTCTCCTACGAGCAGTACTTC.

The chain joins TRBV12-5 to TRBJ2-7; D gene unclear. The V gene's germline CDR1 is LGHNT and CDR2 FRNRAP. V was clipped by 5 bases and J by 1 base, with 18 bases between them. This CDR3 is built from 16 residues. CDR3 in amino acids: CASGPYRGPGSYEQYF. DNA for the CDR3: TGTGCTAGTGGTCCATACCGCGGACCAGGTTCCTACGAGCAGTACTTC.

This chain joins TRBV29-1 and TRBJ2-4, with 8 bases that match TRBD1. The DNA end is a closer match to TRBJ2-7, so the J assignment may be wrong. The germline V gene encodes CDR1 SQVTM and CDR2 ANQGSEA. The CDR3 is 13 amino acids. CDR3 loop: CSAQDRAANEQYF. The CDR3 DNA reads TGCAGCGCCCAGGACAGGGCCGCCAACGAGCAGTACTTC.

There are a few counts of this clonotype. The chain carries TRBV5-5 and TRBJ2-1, with D possibly TRBD2 on 6 matching bases. The CDR3 spans 14 residues. Between the trimmed V and J ends, which lost 5 bases and 9 bases, there was a span of 18 bases. Germline CDR1 SGHKS, CDR2 YYEKEE (reference sequence). CDR3 residues: CASRPWTLGGEQFF. As DNA, the CDR3 is TGTGCCAGCAGGCCGTGGACGTTGGGGGGTGAGCAGTTCTTC. The entire variable domain, with the rest obtained from reference TRBV5-5 and TRBJ2-1, is as follows: DAGVTQSPTHLIKTRGQQVTLRCSPISGHKSVSWYQQVLGQGPQFIFQYYEKEERGRGNFPDRFSARQFPNYSSELNVNALLLGDSALYLCASRPWTLGGEQFFGPGTRLTVL.

The chain uses TRBV6-5 and TRBJ2-1; D gene unclear. The CDR3 is 13 amino acids. The germline V and J ends were trimmed by 7 bases and 3 bases, with 10 bases remaining between them. Germline lookup yields CDR1 MNHEY and CDR2 SVGAGI. CDR3 loop: CASKGSFYNEQFF. The CDR3 DNA is TGTGCCAGCAAAGGTAGCTTCTACAATGAGCAGTTCTTC.

A remark on this clonotype: A clone one base away is much larger, so this may be a read error. The chain carries TRBV29-1 and TRBJ2-5, with D unresolved. The V end lost 3 bases, the J end lost 5 bases, and 13 bases lay between the germline ends. The CDR3 covers 13 residues. CDR1 SQVTM and CDR2 ANQGSEA come from the germline V gene. The CDR3 nucleotides are TGCAGCGTTGATGGGCAGGACCGGGAGACCCAGTACTTC. Protein sequence: CSVDGQDRETQYF.

The rearrangement links TRBV5-1 to TRBJ1-6; D is ambiguous. Germline CDR1 and CDR2: SGHRS and YFSETQ. This CDR3 is 14 amino acids long. The V and J ends lost 1 base and 6 bases respectively, with 8 bases between them. The CDR3 here is CASSLSAGNSPLHF. CDR3 nucleotides: TGCGCCAGCAGCTTGAGTGCGGGTAATTCACCCCTCCACTTT.

J is TRBJ2-5 and V is TRBV5-1; no clear D gene. Deletions cut 0 bases from V and 4 bases from J, with 10 bases between. Germline CDR1 reads SGHRS; CDR2 reads YFSETQ. CDR3 size: 14 residues. The CDR3 nucleotides read TGCGCCAGCAGCTTGGGGGCCGTGAGAGAGACCCAGTACTTC. Amino acid sequence: CASSLGAVRETQYF.